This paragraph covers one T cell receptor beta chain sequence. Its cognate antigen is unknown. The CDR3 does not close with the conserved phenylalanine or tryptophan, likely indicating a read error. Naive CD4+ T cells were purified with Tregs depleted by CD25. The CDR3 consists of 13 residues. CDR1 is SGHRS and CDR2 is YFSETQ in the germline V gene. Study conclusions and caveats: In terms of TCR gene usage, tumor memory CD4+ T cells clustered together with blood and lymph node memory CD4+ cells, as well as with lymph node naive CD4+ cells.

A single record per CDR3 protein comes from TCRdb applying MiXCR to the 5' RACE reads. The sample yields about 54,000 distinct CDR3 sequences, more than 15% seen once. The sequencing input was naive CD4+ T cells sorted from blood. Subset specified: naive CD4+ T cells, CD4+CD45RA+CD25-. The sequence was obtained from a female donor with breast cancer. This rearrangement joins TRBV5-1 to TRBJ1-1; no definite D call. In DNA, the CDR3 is TGCGCCAGCACCTTGCGGGAAGGAGGTGAAGCTTTCTCT. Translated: CASTLREGGEAFS.